The 16 T cell receptor beta chains reported below all come from one sample, sequenced in a study of tumor and adjacent non-tumor tissue in lung cancer. Three rounds of nested PCR, following a modified ARM-PCR protocol, produced the TCRbeta library. TCRdb analysed the multiplex PCR reads with MiXCR anew, one entry per CDR3 protein. The sample has around 99,000 distinct CDR3 sequences; roughly 77% are singletons. This sample's RNA came from whole unsorted tissue. Sequenced material: lung tumor tissue. The receptors originated from an older woman with non-small cell lung cancer.

This clonotype has ten or more counts. In DNA form, the CDR3 reads TGCAGTGCTAGTGCGGGACAGGCGAATTCACCCCTCCACTTT. Protein sequence: CSASAGQANSPLHF. The rearrangement links TRBV20-1 to TRBJ1-6, with 8 bases aligning to TRBD1. The germline V gene encodes CDR1 DFQATT and CDR2 SNEGSKA (reference sequence). The trim removed 3 bases at V and 7 bases at J, leaving 5 bases unmatched. This CDR3 has 14 residues.

As concerns this clonotype: The junction differs from germline at one of its ends, possibly a read error. The chain links TRBV20-1 to TRBJ2-2, with a weak D call TRBD2 (5 bases). Germline CDR1 reads DFQATT; CDR2 reads SNEGSKA (reference sequence). The CDR3 covers 12 residues. CDR3 residues: CSVRSNTGDMFF. CDR3 DNA sequence: TGCAGTGTTAGATCGAACACCGGGGATATGTTTTTT.

On this clonotype itself: One end of the junction does not line up with germline, which may come from a read error. V and J are TRBV20-1 and TRBJ1-5; the D is unclear. Germline values: CDR1 DFQATT, CDR2 SNEGSKA (reference sequence). This CDR3 is built from 15 residues. The chain's CDR3 is CTATPSSGSDQPQHF. The CDR3 DNA reads as TGCACTGCTACCCCGAGCTCGGGGTCAGACCAGCCACAGCATTTT.

The rearrangement uses TRBV4-1 and TRBJ1-1; D is ambiguous. The CDR3 is made up of 17 amino acids. V was clipped by 1 base and J by 0 bases, with 15 bases between them. Germline loops: CDR1 MGHRA, CDR2 YSYEKL. CDR3 amino acids: CASSQGRVAWVNTEAFF. CDR3 DNA: TGCGCCAGCAGCCAAGGACGGGTGGCCTGGGTGAACACTGAAGCTTTCTTT.

In regard to this clonotype: A read error is possible here, since a much larger clone lies one base away. The rearrangement uses TRBV6-2 or TRBV6-3 and TRBJ2-2, with D tentatively TRBD2 (5 bases). CDR1 MNHEY and CDR2 SVGEGT come from the germline V gene. CDR3 length: 14 residues. The CDR3 DNA follows: TGTGCCAGCAGTTACTCATCAGCGGCCGGGGAGCTGTATTTT. It codes for CASSYSSAAGELYF.

A word on this clonotype: A read error may be the cause here, since a much bigger clone is one base away. The chain couples TRBV6-2 or TRBV6-3 to TRBJ1-5; D is uncertain. This CDR3 has 15 residues. Germline CDR1 MNHEY, CDR2 SVGEGT. The CDR3 spells CTSSYMGISNQPQHF. CDR3 sequence (DNA): TGTACCAGCAGTTACATGGGGATTAGCAATCAGCCCCAGCATTTT.

This clonotype has just one count. V and J are TRBV28 and TRBJ2-1, with D unclear. The CDR3 spans 15 residues. V was shortened by 8 bases and J by 5 bases, with 19 bases between the two germline ends. Germline CDR1 reads MDHEN; CDR2 reads SYDVKM. The CDR3 region has the DNA TGTGCCAGCCGTATTTTTGGCCAAGCGAACAATGAGCAGTTCTTC. It yields the protein CASRIFGQANNEQFF.

This clonotype has a count of ten or more. This chain connects TRBV10-3 to TRBJ2-1; 7 positions agree with TRBD2. Germline V gene lookup returns CDR1 ENHRY and CDR2 SYGVKD. J gave up 5 bases and V 3 bases, and 4 bases lay outside the gene matches. CDR3 length: 14 amino acids. The CDR3 reads CAISEGGRNNEQFF. In nucleotides, the CDR3 is TGTGCCATCAGTGAAGGCGGGAGAAACAATGAGCAGTTCTTC.

Of note for this clonotype: A junction end diverges from the germline sequence, so it may reflect a read error. J is TRBJ1-5 and V is TRBV12-5; 8 bases are a match to TRBD1. CDR3 length equals 18 residues. Germline CDR1 reads LGHNT; CDR2 reads FRNRAP. The CDR3 DNA sequence: TGTGCCAGTGGTAACCTTCCCGGGACAGGAGACTCCAATCAGTCCCAGCATTTT. This sequence encodes CASGNLPGTGDSNQSQHF. Complete variable domain (other parts from reference TRBV12-5 and TRBJ1-5): DARVTQTPRHKVTEMGQEVTMRCQPILGHNTVFWYRQTMMQGLELLAYFRNRAPLDDSGMPKDRFSAEMPDATLATLKIQPSEPRDSAVYFCASGNLPGTGDSNQSQHFGDGTRLSIL.

Note on this clonotype: Just one base apart from a much larger clone, this may be a read error. The chain combines TRBV4-3 with TRBJ2-3; weak D call: TRBD2 (5 bases). CDR3 size: 16 residues. CDR1 is LGHNA and CDR2 is YSLEER in the germline V gene. The CDR3, as DNA: TGCACCAGCAGCCAAGGTGCGGGTTATGCCACAGATACGCAGTATTTT. It is translated as CTSSQGAGYATDTQYF.

Note on this clonotype: Sequence at one end of the junction differs from germline and may be a read error. This sequence joins TRBV11-1 and TRBJ1-5; D is possibly TRBD1 (6 bases). Germline assignment: CDR1 SGHAT and CDR2 FQDESV (reference sequence). This CDR3 has 13 residues. The CDR3 nucleotides are TGTGCCAGCAGTTTAGTCGACGGGGGCCCCCAGCTTTTT. Translated, it gives CASSLVDGGPQLF.

The rearrangement uses TRBV4-1 and TRBJ1-5; a possible D gene is TRBD1 (5 bases). V was shortened by 9 bases and J by 4 bases, with 22 bases between the two germline ends. The length of the CDR3 is 16 residues. The germline V gene has CDR1 MGHRA and CDR2 YSYEKL. CDR3 loop: CASRYSVATENQPQHF. The CDR3 DNA follows: TGCGCCAGTAGGTACTCCGTCGCGACAGAAAATCAGCCCCAGCATTTT.

This clonotype occurred once. The germline gene is not matched at one end of the junction; a read error may be the cause. This CDR3 is CASSREYRTSGNTIYF. DNA for the CDR3: TGCGCGAGCAGCCGAGAGTACCGAACCTCTGGAAACACCATATATTTT. This chain joins TRBV4-3 and TRBJ1-3, with no clear D. Germline CDR1 reads LGHNA; CDR2 reads YSLEER. The CDR3 has 16 amino acids.

To note about this clonotype: A much larger clone differs from this one at a single base, so this may be a read error. The V and J genes are TRBV12-3 or TRBV12-4 and TRBJ1-6; D gene ambiguous. The CDR3 length is 12 residues. Trimming took 0 bases from V and 14 from J, leaving 8 bases between them. The CDR3 nucleotides read TGTGCCAGCAGTTTAGCAGGGTCAGCCCTCCACTTT. Translating gives CASSLAGSALHF.

This clonotype was picked up a small number of times. Written as DNA, the CDR3 is TGTGCCAGCAGCCTGAAGATAACAGGGTCTGGGGCCAACGTCCTGACTTTC. It is translated as CASSLKITGSGANVLTF. The J gene is TRBJ2-6, the V gene TRBV5-4, with D perhaps matching TRBD1 (6 bases). Trimming removed 4 bases at V and 1 base at J, with 15 bases between. The CDR3 loop spans 17 amino acids. The germline gives CDR1 SGHNT, CDR2 YYREEE (reference sequence).

To note about this clonotype: This may come from a read error, since a much larger clone is one base off. V usage is TRBV6-5 and J usage is TRBJ1-2; D possibly corresponds to TRBD1 (5 bases). The CDR3 has 13 residues. The V gene's germline CDR1 is MNHEY and CDR2 SVGAGI. Trimming removed 10 bases from V and 5 bases from J, with 17 bases in between. The CDR3 loop is CANSRGAEYGYTF. CDR3 nucleotide sequence: TGTGCCAACAGCCGCGGGGCCGAATATGGCTACACCTTC.